This T cell receptor beta chain is drawn from a study of blood T cell repertoires in COVID-19. Study-wide background: Samples taken during acute and convalescent COVID-19 were collected in the United States, Italy and Spain. The cDNA or gDNA used as material had been derived from T cells, B-cell-depleted T cells, or PBMCs.

The germline CDR1 and CDR2 sequences are MNHEY and SVGAGI. V was pared by 6 bases and J by 0 bases, with 12 bases between. There are 15 residues in the CDR3. Authors' processing steps: Estimation of nucleated cell counts relied on the amplification of reference gene primers. Data came from immunoSEQ multiplex PCR; TCRdb stores just in-frame clones and leaves some out. The DNA gave D and trimming, while V, J and clone size come from that table. Here the sample spans 86,000 or so clones, about nine tenths being singletons. The sequence came from a woman aged 50 to 60 in a cohort sampled during active COVID-19. This chain uses TRBV6-5 with TRBJ1-3, with TRBD1 as a possible D gene (6 bases). Sequencing used peripheral blood. The CDR3 nucleotides read TGTGCCAGCAGCTCCCGGGACATCTCTGGAAACACCATATATTTT. Translation: CASSSRDISGNTIYF.